This T cell receptor (beta chain) was documented in a study of blood T cell repertoires in COVID-19. About the study: PBMCs, B-cell-depleted T cells, or T cells provided the cDNA or gDNA that made up the material.

The CDR3 has 14 residues. V gave up 0 bases and J gave up 4 bases; unmatched junction bases: 4. Germline V gene lookup returns CDR1 SGHNT and CDR2 YYREEE (reference sequence). Using immunoSEQ multiplex PCR, the repertoire was profiled, and TCRdb retains in-frame clones only, with some absent. This table has 200,000 to 250,000 clones, roughly 88% appearing once. The V and J genes are TRBV5-4 and TRBJ2-7; 7 positions agree with TRBD2. The origin of this receptor is a man aged 18 to 29 with active or convalescent COVID-19. Material for sequencing was peripheral blood. The CDR3 coding sequence is TGTGCCAGCAGCTTGGGGCGGGAGCGGTACGAGCAGTACTTC. Encoded protein: CASSLGRERYEQYF.